Ten or more counts support the clone carrying this T cell receptor (beta chain). Its antigen is currently unknown. This sample's time point: newly diagnosed GD, antithyroid drugs for less than 3 months. Extracted PBMC RNA gave rise to the TCR library. Staff took roughly 8.8 milliliters of peripheral blood and put it into EDTA tubes. This sample was included in a study of regulatory T cells in long-lasting Graves disease. General study results and limits: Persistent-disease Graves' patients showed less TCR diversity than new cases.

J lost 1 base, V lost 4 bases, and 7 bases had no gene match. The CDR3 has 16 residues. Germline assignment: CDR1 SGHRS and CDR2 YFSETQ. To make TCR beta libraries, researchers used iRepertoire HTBI primers and Arm-PCR of CDR3 regions. Per the original methods: From all samples, identification returned roughly 15 TRBJ and 60 to 80 TRBV segments. TCRdb analysed the multiplex PCR reads with MiXCR anew, one entry per CDR3 protein. These V and J calls derive from TCRdb rather than the authors' analysis. The sample shows approximately 490,000 distinct CDR3 sequences, 15% to 20% of them seen only once. These records were also assigned to another study, of T cells in Graves' hyperthyroidism and ophthalmopathy.

The TCR originated in a man in his forties or fifties with Graves disease. This chain connects TRBV5-1 to TRBJ2-1, with 8 bases aligning to TRBD2. Sequencing was performed on peripheral blood mononuclear cells (PBMCs), taken at new diagnosis, from a patient treated with antithyroid drugs. The CDR3: CASSNPGTSSYNEQFF. CDR3 DNA: TGCGCCAGCAGCAACCCCGGGACTAGTTCCTACAATGAGCAGTTCTTC.